This T cell receptor beta chain is drawn from a study of shared clonotypes between healthy human individuals. In replicate PCRs of sorted subsets, 150 to 200 ng DNA, 29,000 or so T cell genomes, was used. This table comes from immunoSEQ multiplex PCR, and its TCRdb copy is limited to in-frame clones, with some not included. The sample lists 2 million to 2.5 million clones, approximately 94% seen once, with 0.1% to 0.15% in the top ten. This CDR3 has 15 residues. Germline loops: CDR1 MNHEY, CDR2 SMNVEV (reference sequence). The V end was cut by 7 bases, the J end by 1 base, with 14 bases between. Sequencing was performed on naive CD4+ T cells sorted from blood. Stated subset: CD45RA+ positively selected. The sequence came from a man aged 18 to 29 in good health. This sequence joins TRBV27 and TRBJ2-1; D possibly uses TRBD1 or TRBD2 (6 bases each). CDR3 protein: CASTTSGASYNEQFF. CDR3 bases: TGTGCCAGCACCACTTCGGGGGCGTCCTACAATGAGCAGTTCTTC.